This TCR beta chain was sequenced for a study of cytomegalovirus exposure and HLA in healthy donors. Findings and caveats of the study: Some V segments, including TRBV6-2 and TRBV6-3, were excluded as indistinguishable.

Primers included in the PCR were 60 Vbeta and 13 Jbeta primers. The table came from immunoSEQ multiplex PCR; TCRdb's copy has only in-frame clones and leaves some out. Of under 300,000 clones listed, roughly 81% are singletons. CDR3 length: 16 amino acids. CDR1 and CDR2 from the germline V gene are SSHAT and FNYEAQ (reference sequence). Concerning this clone itself: As yet, its antigen is unknown. At one end the junction does not follow the germline gene, possibly because of a read error.

The chain employs TRBV7-7 and TRBJ2-2, with TRBD2 matching 11 bases. The sequence was collected from a woman between 40 and 50 years old in good health and CMV-seropositive. Sequencing was carried out using PBMCs. The CDR3 DNA follows: TGTGCTAGCAGCTGGGGGACTAGCGGAAACACCGGGGAGCTGTTTTTT. As protein: CASSWGTSGNTGELFF.